What follows describes a single T cell receptor (beta chain). Its cognate antigen is unknown. This entry comes from a study of OX40 agonist ivuxolimab in advanced cancers. On the study more broadly: Age averaged around 54 years (range roughly 23 to 80), and less than 85% were male. Findings and limits, study-wide: Normalized expansion of T-cell clones was also low for some nonresponders. Partial responders treated at 0.1-3.0 mg/kg exhibited clonal expansion among the lowest measured.

Clones were read by immunoSEQ multiplex PCR, and TCRdb kept only the in-frame ones, dropping some. Of 55,000 to 80,000 clones detected, 80% to 90% appear once; the ten largest clones hold approximately 2%. Autoimmune disease history or systemic immunosuppression meant exclusion. The CDR3 has 19 residues. Germline loops: CDR1 WNHNN, CDR2 SYGVQD (reference sequence). After removal of 0 bases from V and 2 bases from J, the junction contained 12 bases not matched to a gene. This chain links TRBV10-1 with TRBJ2-3; 9 positions agree with TRBD2. The sample in question was CD4+ or CD8+ T cells sorted from blood, obtained in a trial of the OX40 agonist ivuxolimab. The clonotype comes from an adult with an advanced solid tumor such as melanoma, head and neck, liver or kidney cancer. CDR3 amino acids: CASSESSGGYVSVTDTQYF. The CDR3, as DNA: TGCGCCAGCAGTGAGTCTAGCGGGGGTTATGTGTCAGTCACAGATACGCAGTATTTT.